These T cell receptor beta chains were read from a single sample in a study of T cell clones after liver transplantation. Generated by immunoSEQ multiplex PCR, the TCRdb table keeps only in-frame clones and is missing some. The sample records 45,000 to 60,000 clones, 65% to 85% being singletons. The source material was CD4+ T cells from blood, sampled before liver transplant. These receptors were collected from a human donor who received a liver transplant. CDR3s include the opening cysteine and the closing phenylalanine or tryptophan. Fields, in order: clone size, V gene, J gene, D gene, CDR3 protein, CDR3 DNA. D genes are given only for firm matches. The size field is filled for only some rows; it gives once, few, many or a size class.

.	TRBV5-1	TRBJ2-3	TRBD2	CASSLATSGTDTQYF	TGCGCCAGCAGCTTGGCGACTAGCGGCACAGATACGCAGTATTTT
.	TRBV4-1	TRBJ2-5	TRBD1	CASSRGQDGTQYF	TGCGCCAGCAGCCGGGGACAGGACGGGACCCAGTACTTC
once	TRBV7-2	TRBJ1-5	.	CASSLYSGNSNQPQHF	TGTGCCAGCAGCTTATATTCCGGAAATAGCAATCAGCCCCAGCATTTT
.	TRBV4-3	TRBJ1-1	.	CASSRQGRDTEAFF	TGCGCCAGCAGCCGCCAGGGGCGGGACACTGAAGCTTTCTTT
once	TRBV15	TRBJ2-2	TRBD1	CATSQGTGGTGELFF	TGTGCCACCAGCCAAGGAACAGGGGGCACCGGGGAGCTGTTTTTT
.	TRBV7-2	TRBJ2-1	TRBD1	CASSLAGTGRSYNEQFF	TGTGCCAGCAGCTTAGCTGGGACAGGTCGATCCTACAATGAGCAGTTCTTC
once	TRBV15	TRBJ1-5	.	CATSRKQASNQPQHF	TGTGCCACCAGCAGAAAACAGGCTAGCAATCAGCCCCAGCATTTT
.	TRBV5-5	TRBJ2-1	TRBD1	CASSLGDRGNEQFF	TGTGCCAGCAGCTTGGGGGACAGAGGGAATGAGCAGTTCTTC
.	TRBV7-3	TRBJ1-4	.	CASSFVRVLSEKLFF	TGTGCCAGCAGCTTCGTACGGGTTCTCAGTGAAAAACTGTTTTTT
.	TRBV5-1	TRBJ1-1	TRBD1	CASSLGAPGQGRGGTEAFF	TGCGCCAGCAGCCTGGGGGCCCCGGGACAGGGGAGAGGGGGCACTGAAGCTTTCTTT
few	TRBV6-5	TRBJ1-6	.	CASTLLGPKDSPLHF	TGTGCCAGCACCTTACTGGGACCTAAGGATTCACCCCTCCACTTT